The 5 T cell receptor beta chains below were found in one sample sequenced in a study of blood T cell repertoires in COVID-19. Sequencing was performed with immunoSEQ multiplex PCR; in TCRdb, only in-frame clones are kept and a portion is missing. This table has approximately 160,000 clones, around 83% appearing once. Sequenced material: PBMCs or T cells enriched from blood (not recorded which). These receptors were obtained from a woman aged 50 to 60 in a cohort exposed to, infected with or recovered from COVID-19 (not recorded which).

The V gene is TRBV9, the J gene TRBJ2-7, with D unresolved. V was trimmed by 1 base and J by 0 bases, leaving 8 bases between them. CDR3 size: 14 residues. Germline V CDR1 and CDR2: SGDLS, YYNGEE. CDR3 loop: CASSVSRSSYEQYF. In DNA form, the CDR3 reads TGTGCCAGCAGCGTATCGAGAAGCTCCTACGAGCAGTACTTC.

This chain connects TRBV5-1 to TRBJ1-2, with TRBD1 identical over 10 bases. The CDR3 sequence is 17 residues long. Germline assignment: CDR1 SGHRS and CDR2 YFSETQ. J lost 8 bases, V lost 3 bases, and 16 bases had no gene match. CDR3: CASSSQYTSGQGSGYTF. DNA for the CDR3: TGCGCCAGCAGCTCACAATACACCTCGGGACAGGGGTCGGGCTACACCTTC.

V usage is TRBV5-4 and J usage is TRBJ1-2; D call uncertain. V was shortened by 0 bases and J by 4 bases, with 7 bases between the two germline ends. CDR1 and CDR2 (germline): SGHNT, YYREEE (reference sequence). The CDR3 contains 13 residues. The CDR3 is CASSLDSAYGYTF. CDR3 in DNA: TGTGCCAGCAGCTTGGACAGTGCCTATGGCTACACCTTC.

This clone was recorded once. The chain couples TRBV7-2 to TRBJ1-4, with unresolved D. Trimming removed 0 bases at V and 6 bases at J, with 11 bases between. In germline, CDR1 is SGHTA, CDR2 FQGNSA. The CDR3 is made up of 15 amino acids. In DNA form, the CDR3 reads TGTGCCAGCAGCTTAGCGCGCGGGTGGGATGAAAAACTGTTTTTT. Protein product: CASSLARGWDEKLFF.

The chain links TRBV7-9 to TRBJ1-1; unclear D gene. Deletions cut 5 bases from V and 0 bases from J, with 10 bases between. This CDR3 has 14 residues. Germline V gene sequence: CDR1 SEHNR, CDR2 FQNEAQ (reference sequence). CDR3 DNA: TGTGCCAGCAGCGGGAGCAATATGAACACTGAAGCTTTCTTT. Translating gives CASSGSNMNTEAFF.